This T cell receptor beta chain came from a study of graft-versus-host responses after intestinal transplantation. The overall study: Every recipient underwent anti-thymocyte globulin induction, then tacrolimus and steroids for two to four years. Overall study results and limits: Clonal ratios of graft-versus-host to host-versus-graft in allografts were high for patients exhibiting graft-donor T cell macrochimerism.

Here immunoSEQ multiplex PCR was the method, and the copy in TCRdb shows in-frame clones only, minus some. Here the sample spans over 15,000 clones, approximately 30% being singletons. This clone qualifies as medium-sized. The V gene lost 5 bases and the J gene lost 8 bases, with 12 bases spanning the gap. Germline CDR1 reads SEHNR; CDR2 reads FQNEAQ (reference sequence). The CDR3 covers 12 residues. Responders (approximately 200,000, CFSE-labeled) met approximately 200,000 stimulators that were irradiated and violet-dye-labeled. Proliferating responders of the CD3+CD4+ and CD3+CD8+ phenotypes with low CFSE were sorted after the reaction.

J is TRBJ1-2 and V is TRBV7-9; D call uncertain. This TCR was sampled from a human patient who received an intestinal transplant. Specimen: alloreactive CD4+ T cells from a mixed lymphocyte reaction culture, collected before intestinal transplant. The subset was: CFSE-low proliferating T cells sorted from roughly 6-day pre-transplant mixed lymphocyte reaction (GvH or HvG direction). CDR3: CASSQPVGGYTF. In nucleotides, the CDR3 is TGTGCCAGCAGCCAACCGGTGGGAGGCTACACCTTC.